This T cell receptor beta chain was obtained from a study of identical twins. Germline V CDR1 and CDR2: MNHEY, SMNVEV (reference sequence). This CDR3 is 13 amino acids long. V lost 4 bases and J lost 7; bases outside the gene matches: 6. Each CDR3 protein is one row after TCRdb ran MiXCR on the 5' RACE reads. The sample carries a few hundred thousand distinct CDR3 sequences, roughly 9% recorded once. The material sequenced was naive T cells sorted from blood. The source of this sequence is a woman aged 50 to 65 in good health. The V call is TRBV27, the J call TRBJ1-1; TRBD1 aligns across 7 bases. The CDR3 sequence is CASSYDRDGEAFF. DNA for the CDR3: TGTGCCAGCAGTTACGACAGGGACGGTGAAGCTTTCTTT.